This record looks at one T cell receptor beta chain sequence and its context. These data originate in a study of cytomegalovirus exposure and HLA in healthy donors. Trimming at V came to 7 bases and at J to 2 bases, leaving 7 bases not matched to a gene. The CDR3 spans 14 residues. In germline, CDR1 is MNHEY, CDR2 SVGAGI. The data were produced by immunoSEQ multiplex PCR, yet TCRdb's version contains in-frame clones alone and is incomplete. Of more than 300,000 clones listed, 80% to 90% are singletons. The clonotype was recovered from a woman aged 18-29 years in good health and CMV-seronegative. Sequenced input: PBMCs. This chain connects TRBV6-5 to TRBJ1-1; 7 nucleotides line up with TRBD1. CDR3 nucleotide sequence: TGTGCCAGCAAGGGGGCAGGGCCTAACACTGAAGCTTTCTTT. Amino acid sequence: CASKGAGPNTEAFF.